Listed below are T cell receptor beta chains from one sample, sequenced in a study of Ad26.COV2.S vaccination and SARS-CoV-2 variants. Clones were read by immunoSEQ multiplex PCR, and TCRdb kept only the in-frame ones, dropping some. The data show 200,000 to 300,000 clones, with approximately 90% seen just once and about 11% held by the top ten. The sample here was peripheral blood, taken in a trial of Ad26.COV2.S vaccine versus placebo. The origin of the receptors is a person between 18 and 60 years old who received the Ad26.COV2.S COVID-19 vaccine or a placebo. Both conserved end residues are part of each CDR3.

>TRBJ2-1|TRBV25-1
CASSETGASSYNEQFF
>TRBJ1-5|TRBV28
CASRGGIQPQHF
>TRBJ1-4|TRBV11-2
CASSLRQGSNEKLFF
>TRBJ1-5|TRBV4-3
CASSRDWGIDQPQHF
>TRBJ1-4|TRBV14
CASSQDEGALLLSGKLFF
>TRBJ2-2|TRBV6-5
CASSLSTYRELFF
>TRBJ2-1|TRBV7-9
CASSLTGGNLNNEQFF
>TRBJ1-2|TRBV4-2
CASSQVEQKANYGYTF
>TRBJ2-7|TRBV2
CASSETASGAYEQYF
>TRBJ2-1|TRBV7-3
CASSLKAFGGEQFF
>TRBJ2-7|TRBV7-9
CASSLGGDAYEQYF
>TRBJ2-1|TRBV9
CASSLKDRIDNEQFF
>TRBJ2-1|TRBV29-1
CSVDGTSGGPNEQFF
>TRBJ2-7|TRBV2
CASNHRQATYEQYF
>TRBJ2-5|TRBV10-3
CAISGASGNQETQYF
>TRBJ2-3|TRBV5-5
CASSFTGHDTDTQYF
>TRBJ1-5|TRBV12-3/TRBV12-4
CASSFSTYQPQHF
>TRBJ2-7|TRBV24-1
CATSDPDRGSYEQYF
>TRBJ1-5|TRBV6-1
CASSEGQSYSQPQHF
>TRBJ2-3|TRBV7-9
CASSLPRGAGEGTDTQYF
>TRBJ2-7|TRBV2
CASSVGTVSYEQYF
>TRBJ2-1|TRBV29-1
CSVGDRSYNEQFF
>TRBJ1-6|TRBV9
CASSVGGKYSPLHF
>TRBJ2-7|TRBV2
CASSEAWGLAGFEQYF
>TRBJ2-5|TRBV28
CASKQGWFKTQYF